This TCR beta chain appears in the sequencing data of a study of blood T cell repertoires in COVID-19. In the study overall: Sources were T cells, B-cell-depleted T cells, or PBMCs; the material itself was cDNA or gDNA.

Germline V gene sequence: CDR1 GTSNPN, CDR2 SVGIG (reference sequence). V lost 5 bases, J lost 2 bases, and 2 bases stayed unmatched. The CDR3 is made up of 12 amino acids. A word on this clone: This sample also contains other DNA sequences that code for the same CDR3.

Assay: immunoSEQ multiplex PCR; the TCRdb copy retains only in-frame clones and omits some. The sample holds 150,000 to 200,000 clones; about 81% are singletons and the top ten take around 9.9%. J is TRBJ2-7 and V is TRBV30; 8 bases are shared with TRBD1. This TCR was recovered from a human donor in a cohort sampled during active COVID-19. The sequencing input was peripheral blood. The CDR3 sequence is CAWGQGTYEQYF. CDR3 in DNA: TGTGCCTGGGGACAGGGAACCTACGAGCAGTACTTC. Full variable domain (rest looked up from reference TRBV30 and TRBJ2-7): SQTIHQWPATLVQPVGSPLSLECTVEGTSNPNLYWYRQAAGRGLQLLFYSVGIGQISSEVPQNLSASRPQDRQFILSSKKLLLSDSGFYLCAWGQGTYEQYFGPGTRLTVT.